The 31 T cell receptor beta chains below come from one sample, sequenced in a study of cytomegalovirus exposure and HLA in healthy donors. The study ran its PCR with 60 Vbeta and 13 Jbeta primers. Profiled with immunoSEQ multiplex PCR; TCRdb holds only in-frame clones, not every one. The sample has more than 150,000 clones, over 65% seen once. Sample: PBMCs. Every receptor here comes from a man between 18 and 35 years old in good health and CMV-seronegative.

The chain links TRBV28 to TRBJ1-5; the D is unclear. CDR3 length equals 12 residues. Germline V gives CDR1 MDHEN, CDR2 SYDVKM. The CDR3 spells CASGRSNQPQHF. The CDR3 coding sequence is TGTGCTAGCGGCAGGAGCAATCAGCCCCAGCATTTT. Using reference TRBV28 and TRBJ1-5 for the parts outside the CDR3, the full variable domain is DVKVTQSSRYLVKRTGEKVFLECVQDMDHENMFWYRQDPGLGLRLIYFSYDVKMKEKGDIPEGYSVSREKKERFSLILESASTNQTSMYLCASGRSNQPQHFGDGTRLSIL.

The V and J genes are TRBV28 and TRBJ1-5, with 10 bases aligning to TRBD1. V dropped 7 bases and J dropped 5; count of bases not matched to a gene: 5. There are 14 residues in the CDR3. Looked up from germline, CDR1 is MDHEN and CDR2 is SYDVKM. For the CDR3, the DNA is TGTGCCAGCAATGGACAGGGGGTTGATCAGCCCCAGCATTTT. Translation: CASNGQGVDQPQHF.

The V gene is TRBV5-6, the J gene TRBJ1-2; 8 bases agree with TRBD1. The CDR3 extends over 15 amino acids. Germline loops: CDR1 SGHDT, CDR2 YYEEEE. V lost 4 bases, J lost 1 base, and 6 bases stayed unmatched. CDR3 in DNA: TGTGCCAGCAGCCATTCGGACAGGGATAACTATGGCTACACCTTC. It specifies CASSHSDRDNYGYTF.

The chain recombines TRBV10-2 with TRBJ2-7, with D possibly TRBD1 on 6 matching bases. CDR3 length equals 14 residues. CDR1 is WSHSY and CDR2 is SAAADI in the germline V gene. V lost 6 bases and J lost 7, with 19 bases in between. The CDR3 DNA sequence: TGCGCCAGCAGCCCCCGGCCAGGGGTATGGGAGCAGTACTTC. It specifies CASSPRPGVWEQYF.

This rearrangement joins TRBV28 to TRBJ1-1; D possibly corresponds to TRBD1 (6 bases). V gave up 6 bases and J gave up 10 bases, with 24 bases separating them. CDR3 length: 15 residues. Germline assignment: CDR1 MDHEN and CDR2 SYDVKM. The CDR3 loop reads CASRKPAEWDTRAFF. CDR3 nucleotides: TGTGCCAGCAGAAAGCCCGCTGAGTGGGACACGCGAGCTTTCTTT.

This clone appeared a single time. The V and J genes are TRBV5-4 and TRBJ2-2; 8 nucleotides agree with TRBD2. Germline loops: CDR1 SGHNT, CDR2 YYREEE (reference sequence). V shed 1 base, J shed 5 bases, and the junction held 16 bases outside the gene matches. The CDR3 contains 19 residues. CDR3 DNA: TGTGCCAGCAGCTTGAGGGGTTTGGGCAGCGGGGGTGGAACCGGGGAGCTGTTTTTT. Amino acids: CASSLRGLGSGGGTGELFF.

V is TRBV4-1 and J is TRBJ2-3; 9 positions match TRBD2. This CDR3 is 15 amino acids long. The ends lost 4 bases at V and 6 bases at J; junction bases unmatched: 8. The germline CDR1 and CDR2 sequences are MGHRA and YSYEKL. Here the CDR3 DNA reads TGCGCCAGCAGCCCGTACGGACTAGCGATGGATACGCAGTATTTT. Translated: CASSPYGLAMDTQYF.

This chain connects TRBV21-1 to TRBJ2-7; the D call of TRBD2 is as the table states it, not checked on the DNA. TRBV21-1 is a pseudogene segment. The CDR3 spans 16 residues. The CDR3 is CASSKDGGGKRDEQYF. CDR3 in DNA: TGTGCCAGCAGCAAAGATGGCGGGGGAAAACGGGACGAGCAGTACTTC.

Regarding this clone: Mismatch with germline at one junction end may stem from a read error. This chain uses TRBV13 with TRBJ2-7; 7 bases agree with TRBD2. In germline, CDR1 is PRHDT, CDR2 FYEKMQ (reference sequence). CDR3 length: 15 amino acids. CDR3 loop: CASSYSGIYAYGQYF. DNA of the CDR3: TGTGCCAGCAGCTACAGCGGGATTTACGCCTACGGGCAGTACTTC.

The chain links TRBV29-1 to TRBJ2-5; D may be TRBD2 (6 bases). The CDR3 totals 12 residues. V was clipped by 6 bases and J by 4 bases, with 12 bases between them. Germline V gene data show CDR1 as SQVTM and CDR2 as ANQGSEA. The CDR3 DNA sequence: TGCAGCGTCGACCAGGGACTAGAGACCCAGTACTTC. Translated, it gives CSVDQGLETQYF. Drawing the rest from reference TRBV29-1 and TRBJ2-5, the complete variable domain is SAVISQKPSRDICQRGTSLTIQCQVDSQVTMMFWYRQQPGQSLTLIATANQGSEATYESGFVIDKFPISRPNLTFSTLTVSNMSPEDSSIYLCSVDQGLETQYFGPGTRLLVL.

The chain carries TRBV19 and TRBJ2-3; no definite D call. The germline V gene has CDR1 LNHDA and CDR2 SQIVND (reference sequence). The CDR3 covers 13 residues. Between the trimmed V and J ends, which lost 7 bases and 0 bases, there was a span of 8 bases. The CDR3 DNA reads TGTGCCAGTATGTCGTCTAGCACAGATACGCAGTATTTT. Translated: CASMSSSTDTQYF. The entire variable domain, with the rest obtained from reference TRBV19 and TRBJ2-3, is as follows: DGGITQSPKYLFRKEGQNVTLSCEQNLNHDAMYWYRQDPGQGLRLIYYSQIVNDFQKGDIAEGYSVSREKKESFPLTVTSAQKNPTAFYLCASMSSSTDTQYFGPGTRLTVL.

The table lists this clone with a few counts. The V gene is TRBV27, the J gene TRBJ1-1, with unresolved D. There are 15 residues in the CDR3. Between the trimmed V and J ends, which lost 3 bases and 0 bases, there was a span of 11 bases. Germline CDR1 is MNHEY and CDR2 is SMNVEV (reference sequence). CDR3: CASSLTSRMNTEAFF. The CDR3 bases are TGTGCCAGCAGTTTGACTAGTCGGATGAACACTGAAGCTTTCTTT.

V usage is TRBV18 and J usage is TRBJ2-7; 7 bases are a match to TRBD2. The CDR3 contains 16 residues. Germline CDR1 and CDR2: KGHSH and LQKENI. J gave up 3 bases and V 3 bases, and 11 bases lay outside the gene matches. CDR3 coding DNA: TGTGCCAGCTCACCCGAAAGACTAGCTCCTTACTACGAGCAGTACTTC. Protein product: CASSPERLAPYYEQYF.

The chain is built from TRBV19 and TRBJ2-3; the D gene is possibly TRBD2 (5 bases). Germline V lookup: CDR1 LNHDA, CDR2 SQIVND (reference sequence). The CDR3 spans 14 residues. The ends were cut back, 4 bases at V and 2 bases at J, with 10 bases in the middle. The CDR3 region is CASSTRENTDTQYF. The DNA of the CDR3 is TGTGCCAGTAGTACCCGGGAAAACACAGATACGCAGTATTTT.

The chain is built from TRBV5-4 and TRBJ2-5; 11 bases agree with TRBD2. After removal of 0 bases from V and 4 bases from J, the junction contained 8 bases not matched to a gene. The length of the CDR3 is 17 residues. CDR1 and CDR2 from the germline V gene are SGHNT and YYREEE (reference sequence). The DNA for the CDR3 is TGTGCCAGCAGCTTGGATGCACTAGCGGGAGTTCGAGAGACCCAGTACTTC. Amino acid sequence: CASSLDALAGVRETQYF.

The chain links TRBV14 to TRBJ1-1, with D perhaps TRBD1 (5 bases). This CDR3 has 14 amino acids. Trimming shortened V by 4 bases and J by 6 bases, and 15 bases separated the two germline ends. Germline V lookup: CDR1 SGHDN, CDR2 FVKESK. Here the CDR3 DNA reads TGTGCCAGCAGCCTCGGGGGGGGAATCGCTGAAGCTTTCTTT. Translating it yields CASSLGGGIAEAFF.

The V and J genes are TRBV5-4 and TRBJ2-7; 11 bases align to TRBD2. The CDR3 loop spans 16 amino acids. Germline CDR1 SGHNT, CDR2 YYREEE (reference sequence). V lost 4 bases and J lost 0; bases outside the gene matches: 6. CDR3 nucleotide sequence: TGTGCCAGCAGCCCCGGGACTAGCGGCATCTCCTACGAGCAGTACTTC. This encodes CASSPGTSGISYEQYF.

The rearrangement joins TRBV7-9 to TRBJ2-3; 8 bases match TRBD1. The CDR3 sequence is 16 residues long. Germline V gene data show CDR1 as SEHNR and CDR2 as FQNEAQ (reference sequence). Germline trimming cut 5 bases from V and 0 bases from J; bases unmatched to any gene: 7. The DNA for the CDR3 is TGTGCCAGCAGCCAGGGGGCAGGGACTAGCACAGATACGCAGTATTTT. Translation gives CASSQGAGTSTDTQYF.

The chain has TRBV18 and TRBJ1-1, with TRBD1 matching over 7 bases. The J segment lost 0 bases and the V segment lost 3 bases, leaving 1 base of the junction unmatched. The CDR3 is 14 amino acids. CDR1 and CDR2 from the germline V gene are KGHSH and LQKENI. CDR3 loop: CASSPQGVNTEAFF. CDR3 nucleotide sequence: TGTGCCAGCTCACCTCAGGGGGTGAACACTGAAGCTTTCTTT.

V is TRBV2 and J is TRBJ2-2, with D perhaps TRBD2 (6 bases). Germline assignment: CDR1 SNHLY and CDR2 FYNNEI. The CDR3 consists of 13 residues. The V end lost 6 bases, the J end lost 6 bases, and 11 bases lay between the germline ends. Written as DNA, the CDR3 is TGTGCCAGCAGATCGGGACTTCCCGGGGAGCTGTTTTTT. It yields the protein CASRSGLPGELFF.

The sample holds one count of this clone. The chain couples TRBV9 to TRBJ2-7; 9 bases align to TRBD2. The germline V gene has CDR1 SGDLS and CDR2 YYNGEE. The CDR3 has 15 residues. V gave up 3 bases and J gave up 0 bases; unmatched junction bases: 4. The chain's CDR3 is CASSANSGSSYEQYF. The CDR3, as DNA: TGTGCCAGCAGCGCGAATAGCGGGAGCTCCTACGAGCAGTACTTC.

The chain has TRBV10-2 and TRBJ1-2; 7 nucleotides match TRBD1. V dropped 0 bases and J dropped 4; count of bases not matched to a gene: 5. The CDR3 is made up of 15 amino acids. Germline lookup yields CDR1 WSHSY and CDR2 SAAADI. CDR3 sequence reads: CASSESRQGGYGYTF. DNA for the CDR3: TGCGCCAGCAGTGAGTCGCGACAGGGAGGCTATGGCTACACCTTC.

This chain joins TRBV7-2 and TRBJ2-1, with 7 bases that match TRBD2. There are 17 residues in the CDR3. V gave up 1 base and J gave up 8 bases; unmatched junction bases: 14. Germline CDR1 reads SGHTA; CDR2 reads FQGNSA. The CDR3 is CASSLGSWGGGDDEQFF. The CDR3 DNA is TGTGCCAGCAGCTTAGGATCGTGGGGGGGAGGTGATGATGAGCAGTTCTTC.

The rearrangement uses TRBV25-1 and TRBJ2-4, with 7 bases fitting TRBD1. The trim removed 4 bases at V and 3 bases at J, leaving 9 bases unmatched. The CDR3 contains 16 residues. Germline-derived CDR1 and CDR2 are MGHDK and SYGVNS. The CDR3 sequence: CASSATGREGKNIQYF. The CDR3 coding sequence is TGTGCCAGCAGTGCGACAGGGCGCGAGGGCAAAAACATTCAGTACTTC.

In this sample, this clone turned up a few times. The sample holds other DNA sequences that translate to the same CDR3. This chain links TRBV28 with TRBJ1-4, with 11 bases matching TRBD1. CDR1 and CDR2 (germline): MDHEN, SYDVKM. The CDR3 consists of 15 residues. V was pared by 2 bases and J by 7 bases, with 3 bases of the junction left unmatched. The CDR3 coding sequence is TGTGCCAGCAGTTTAACCGGGACAGGGGGTGAAAAACTGTTTTTT. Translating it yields CASSLTGTGGEKLFF. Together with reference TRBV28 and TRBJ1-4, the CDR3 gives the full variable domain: DVKVTQSSRYLVKRTGEKVFLECVQDMDHENMFWYRQDPGLGLRLIYFSYDVKMKEKGDIPEGYSVSREKKERFSLILESASTNQTSMYLCASSLTGTGGEKLFFGSGTQLSVL.

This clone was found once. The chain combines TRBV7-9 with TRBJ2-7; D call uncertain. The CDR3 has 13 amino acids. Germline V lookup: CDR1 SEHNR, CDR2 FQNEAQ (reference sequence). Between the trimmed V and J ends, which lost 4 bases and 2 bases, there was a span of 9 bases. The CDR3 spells CASSSPPTYEQYF. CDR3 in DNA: TGTGCCAGCAGCTCCCCCCCCACCTACGAGCAGTACTTC.

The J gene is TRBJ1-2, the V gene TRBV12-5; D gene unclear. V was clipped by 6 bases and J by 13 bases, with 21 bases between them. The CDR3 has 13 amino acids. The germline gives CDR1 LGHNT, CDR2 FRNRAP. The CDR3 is CASGRSGTSGSTF. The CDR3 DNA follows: TGTGCTAGTGGCCGATCCGGCACATCAGGTAGCACCTTC.

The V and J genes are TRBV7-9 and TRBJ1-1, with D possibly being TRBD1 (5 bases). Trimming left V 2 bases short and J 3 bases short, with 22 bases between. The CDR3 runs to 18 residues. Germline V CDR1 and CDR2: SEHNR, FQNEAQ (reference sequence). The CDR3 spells CASSLLRFGGRLYTEAFF. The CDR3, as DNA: TGTGCCAGCAGCTTATTGAGGTTTGGGGGGAGGCTTTACACTGAAGCTTTCTTT.

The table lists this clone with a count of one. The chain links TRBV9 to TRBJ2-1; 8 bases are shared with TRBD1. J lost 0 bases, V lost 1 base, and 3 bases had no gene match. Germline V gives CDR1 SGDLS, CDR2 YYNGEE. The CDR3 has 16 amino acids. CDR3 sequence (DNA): TGTGCCAGCAGCGTATCCGGGACAGGCTCCTACAATGAGCAGTTCTTC. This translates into CASSVSGTGSYNEQFF.

CDR3 coding DNA: TGTGCCAGCAGTTCAGGGGGCGAGGGAAACACCATATATTTT. Residues: CASSSGGEGNTIYF. The chain carries TRBV28 and TRBJ1-3; 8 positions agree with TRBD1. CDR3 size: 14 residues. Losses at the gene ends were 4 bases for V and 4 bases for J; bases not matched to a gene: 3. The germline CDR1 and CDR2 sequences are MDHEN and SYDVKM. Combining the CDR3 with reference TRBV28 and TRBJ1-3 gives the whole variable domain DVKVTQSSRYLVKRTGEKVFLECVQDMDHENMFWYRQDPGLGLRLIYFSYDVKMKEKGDIPEGYSVSREKKERFSLILESASTNQTSMYLCASSSGGEGNTIYFGEGSWLTVV.

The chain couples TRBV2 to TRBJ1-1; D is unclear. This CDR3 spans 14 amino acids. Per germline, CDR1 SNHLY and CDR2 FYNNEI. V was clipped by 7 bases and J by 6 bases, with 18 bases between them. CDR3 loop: CASTLKARCSEAFF. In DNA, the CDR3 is TGTGCCAGCACTCTAAAAGCTCGGTGCTCTGAAGCTTTCTTT.